These T cell receptor beta chains were read from a single sample in a study of Ad26.COV2.S vaccination and SARS-CoV-2 variants. Assay: immunoSEQ multiplex PCR; the TCRdb copy retains only in-frame clones and omits some. The sample has roughly 380,000 clones, 70% to 90% seen once; the top ten hold about 3.5%. The material sequenced was peripheral blood, taken in a trial of Ad26.COV2.S vaccine versus placebo. The source of these receptors is a person between 18 and 59 years old who received the Ad26.COV2.S COVID-19 vaccine or a placebo. Each CDR3 is given with its conserved first and last residue. Each record gives: clone size, D gene, V gene, J gene, CDR3 protein, CDR3 DNA. A D gene is named only where the DNA matches it firmly. Only part of the rows carry a size: once, few, many, or a class if the clone is expanded.

-	-	TRBV18	TRBJ2-7	CASSPAGSEQYF	TGTGCCAGCTCACCAGCGGGGAGCGAGCAGTACTTC
-	-	TRBV5-1	TRBJ1-1	CASSLPGSGKNTEAFF	TGCGCCAGCAGCTTGCCCGGGTCGGGTAAAAACACTGAAGCTTTCTTT
-	-	TRBV27	TRBJ2-1	CASSLYWAHEQFF	TGTGCCAGCAGTTTATATTGGGCCCATGAGCAGTTCTTC
-	TRBD2	TRBV3-1/TRBV3-2	TRBJ2-2	CASSQVTPGLAGNTGELFF	TGTGCCAGCAGCCAAGTAACCCCGGGACTAGCGGGGAACACCGGGGAGCTGTTTTTT
-	TRBD1	TRBV5-4	TRBJ2-2	CASSQGVTDTGELFF	TGTGCCAGCTCCCAGGGGGTAACGGACACCGGGGAGCTGTTTTTT
-	TRBD1	TRBV7-2	TRBJ2-7	CASSYEQGINEQYF	TGTGCCAGCAGCTATGAACAGGGGATTAACGAGCAGTACTTC
-	TRBD1	TRBV25-1	TRBJ2-7	CASSETGNLYEQYF	TGTGCCAGCAGTGAGACAGGGAATCTGTACGAGCAGTACTTC
-	TRBD1	TRBV7-6	TRBJ2-6	CASSLDRVSGANVLTF	TGTGCCAGCAGCTTGGACAGGGTGTCTGGGGCCAACGTCCTGACTTTC
-	-	TRBV11-2	TRBJ2-5	CASTNWRGSQETQYF	TGTGCCAGCACCAACTGGCGGGGCAGCCAAGAGACCCAGTACTTC
-	-	TRBV2	TRBJ2-7	CASTRPNSYEQYF	TGTGCCAGCACGAGGCCCAACTCCTACGAGCAGTACTTC
-	-	TRBV7-9	TRBJ1-1	CASSLAGVREAFF	TGTGCCAGCAGCTTAGCGGGTGTTCGTGAAGCTTTCTTT
-	-	TRBV27	TRBJ1-5	CASRNQGYDQPQHF	TGTGCCAGCAGGAACCAGGGTTATGATCAGCCCCAGCATTTT
-	TRBD1	TRBV9	TRBJ1-2	CASSVEGQGLKGMDYTF	TGTGCCAGCAGCGTAGAGGGACAGGGGCTAAAGGGTATGGACTACACCTTC
-	-	TRBV29-1	TRBJ2-7	CSVESSGAYEQYF	TGCAGCGTTGAGTCCTCAGGGGCCTACGAGCAGTACTTC
-	-	TRBV24-1	TRBJ2-7	CATSRQGGGEQYF	TGTGCCACTTCAAGACAGGGAGGAGGCGAGCAGTACTTC
-	TRBD1	TRBV7-8	TRBJ2-7	CASSLNIRTGGKYF	TGTGCCAGCAGCTTAAATATTAGGACAGGGGGAAAGTACTTC
-	-	TRBV21-1	TRBJ2-1	CASSNRDPAYNEQFF	TGTGCCAGCAGCAACAGGGACCCAGCCTACAATGAGCAGTTCTTC
-	-	TRBV6-5	TRBJ1-1	CASTQPGSGSAFF	TGTGCCAGCACCCAACCCGGGTCAGGGTCAGCTTTCTTT
-	-	TRBV19	TRBJ1-5	CASREQPTYSNQPQHF	TGTGCCAGTAGGGAACAGCCAACCTATAGCAATCAGCCCCAGCATTTT
-	-	TRBV28	TRBJ2-1	CASSLASSYNEQFF	TGTGCCAGCAGCCTCGCTAGCTCCTACAATGAGCAGTTCTTC
-	-	TRBV14	TRBJ2-7	CASSLTGSYEQYF	TGTGCCAGCAGCCTTACAGGGTCCTACGAGCAGTACTTC
few	-	TRBV6-5	TRBJ2-3	CASRDRSTDTQYF	TGTGCCAGCAGAGACAGGAGCACAGATACGCAGTATTTT
-	-	TRBV7-9	TRBJ1-1	CASSLEQSNTEAFF	TGTGCCAGCAGCTTAGAACAGTCGAACACTGAAGCTTTCTTT
-	TRBD1	TRBV18	TRBJ2-7	CASSPTTGVGSEQYF	TGTGCCAGCTCACCCACGACAGGGGTAGGAAGCGAGCAGTACTTC
many	-	TRBV7-2	TRBJ2-7	CASSLAPGLYEQYF	TGTGCCAGCAGCTTAGCGCCAGGACTCTACGAGCAGTACTTC
-	-	TRBV5-4	TRBJ1-6	CASSSVHRDTKTDSPLHF	TGTGCCAGCAGCTCCGTTCACCGGGACACTAAAACGGATTCACCCCTCCACTTT
-	TRBD2	TRBV6-4	TRBJ2-1	CASSDSAGGYNEQFF	TGTGCCAGCAGTGACTCAGCGGGGGGGTACAATGAGCAGTTCTTC
-	-	TRBV10-1	TRBJ2-3	CASSGPEGISTDTQYF	TGCGCCAGCAGTGGCCCTGAGGGGATAAGCACAGATACGCAGTATTTT
-	TRBD2	TRBV7-6	TRBJ2-3	CASSLQRTSGATDTQYF	TGTGCCAGCAGCTTACAGCGGACTAGCGGGGCCACAGATACGCAGTATTTT
-	TRBD1	TRBV5-1	TRBJ1-6	CASSFGTGGSSPLHF	TGCGCCAGCAGCTTCGGGACAGGGGGGAGCTCACCCCTCCACTTT
-	-	TRBV19	TRBJ2-5	CASSIDLSGTQYF	TGTGCCAGTAGTATAGATCTATCCGGGACCCAGTACTTC
-	-	TRBV20-1	TRBJ1-3	CSTRGGNTIYF	TGCAGTACCAGGGGTGGAAACACCATATATTTT
-	-	TRBV27	TRBJ1-5	CASSLSGGYSNQPQHF	TGTGCCAGCAGTTTATCGGGGGGTTATAGCAATCAGCCCCAGCATTTT
few	-	TRBV2	TRBJ2-3	CASSDVEADTQYF	TGTGCCAGCAGTGACGTTGAGGCAGATACGCAGTATTTT
-	TRBD1	TRBV18	TRBJ1-2	CASSPGGDRGYGYTF	TGTGCCAGCTCACCCGGGGGCGACAGGGGCTATGGCTACACCTTC
-	-	TRBV7-8	TRBJ1-4	CASSLAGGGGMKLFF	TGTGCCAGCAGCTTAGCGGGAGGGGGAGGGATGAAACTGTTTTTT
-	TRBD1	TRBV5-1	TRBJ1-6	CASSGRTGTGVYSPLHF	TGCGCCAGCAGCGGAAGGACCGGGACAGGGGTATATTCACCCCTCCACTTT
-	-	TRBV30	TRBJ2-2	CAWSSLQFTGELFF	TGTGCCTGGAGTAGTTTGCAATTCACCGGGGAGCTGTTTTTT
-	TRBD2	TRBV5-1	TRBJ2-3	CASSPQAGGNTDTQYF	TGCGCCAGCAGCCCCCAAGCGGGGGGGAACACAGATACGCAGTATTTT
-	-	TRBV18	TRBJ1-5	CASSPPTSVSNQPQHF	TGTGCCAGCTCACCCCCGACCTCAGTGAGCAATCAGCCCCAGCATTTT
-	-	TRBV28	TRBJ1-4	CASSSVWTGTNEKLFF	TGTGCCAGCAGTTCGGTTTGGACTGGAACTAATGAAAAACTGTTTTTT
-	-	TRBV15	TRBJ1-2	CATSRAGLYGYTF	TGTGCCACCAGCAGAGCAGGGCTCTATGGCTACACCTTC
-	-	TRBV27	TRBJ2-7	CASSWGYEQYF	TGTGCCAGCAGTTGGGGGTACGAGCAGTACTTC
-	-	TRBV19	TRBJ1-3	CASSVTLTPGNTIYF	TGTGCCAGTAGTGTGACTCTAACTCCTGGAAACACCATATATTTT
-	-	TRBV29-1	TRBJ1-2	CSVVAIRGNDYGYTF	TGCAGCGTCGTTGCAATAAGGGGGAACGACTATGGCTACACCTTC
-	-	TRBV6-5	TRBJ2-7	CASSYDGSSYEQYF	TGTGCCAGCAGTTACGACGGGAGTTCCTACGAGCAGTACTTC